The TCR beta chain described here comes from a study of regulatory T cells in long-lasting Graves disease. Study summary: Duration of antithyroid drug therapy among newly diagnosed Graves' patients was under 3 months.

The CDR3 is made up of 15 amino acids. J lost 4 bases, V lost 0 bases, and 5 bases had no gene match. Germline V gene sequence: CDR1 LGHDT, CDR2 YNNKEL (reference sequence). This clonotype was seen repeatedly, ten times or more. Researchers made TCR beta libraries by using iRepertoire HTBI primers and running Arm-PCR on CDR3 regions. TCRdb itself ran the multiplex PCR reads through MiXCR, one entry per CDR3 protein. This table holds 450,000 to 500,000 distinct CDR3 sequences, 16% found once. Time point here: newly diagnosed GD, antithyroid drugs for less than 3 months. Researchers made the TCR library from RNA that was extracted from PBMCs. These records were also assigned to another study, of T cells in Graves' hyperthyroidism and ophthalmopathy. That source reports: In simple terms, a model built on 13 V-J features told ophthalmopathy apart from stable hyperthyroidism.

The V and J genes are TRBV3-1 and TRBJ2-5; 7 nucleotides align to TRBD2. This receptor was obtained from a middle-aged man with Graves disease. Sequenced material: peripheral blood mononuclear cells (PBMCs), taken at new diagnosis, from a patient treated with antithyroid drugs. The CDR3 sequence is CASSQESRTRETQYF. CDR3 DNA sequence: TGTGCCAGCAGCCAAGAATCGAGGACTAGAGAGACCCAGTACTTC.